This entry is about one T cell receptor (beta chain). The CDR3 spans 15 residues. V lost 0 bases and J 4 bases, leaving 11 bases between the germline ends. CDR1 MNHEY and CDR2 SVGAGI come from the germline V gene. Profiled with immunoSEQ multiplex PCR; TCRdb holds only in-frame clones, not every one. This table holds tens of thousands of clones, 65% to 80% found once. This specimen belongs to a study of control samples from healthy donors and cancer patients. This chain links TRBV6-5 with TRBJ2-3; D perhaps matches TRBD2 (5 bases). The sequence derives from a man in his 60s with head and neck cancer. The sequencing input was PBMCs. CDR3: CASSYSTQRADTQYF. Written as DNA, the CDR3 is TGTGCCAGCAGTTACTCGACTCAGAGGGCAGATACGCAGTATTTT.